Each of the 7 T cell receptor beta chains below was sequenced from the same sample in a study of T-cell memory formation after mild COVID-19. Using its own MiXCR run on the 5' RACE reads, TCRdb lists one record per CDR3 protein. Of some 490,000 distinct CDR3 sequences in the sample, around a sixth were seen once. Sequenced material: PBMCs or a T cell subset sorted from them (not recorded which). These receptors originate from an adult woman who had mild COVID-19 (a few samples of this study predate the infection). Cell type and time point are not known.

This clonotype has ten or more counts. The rearrangement links TRBV7-2 to TRBJ2-1; perhaps TRBD2 as D (6 bases). CDR1 is SGHTA, CDR2 FQGNSA, per germline. Trimming cost V 5 bases and J 5 bases, with 16 bases left between them. The CDR3 spans 15 residues. The CDR3 region is CASSRQHTGDNEQFF. DNA of the CDR3: TGTGCCAGCAGCCGTCAGCATACGGGGGACAATGAGCAGTTCTTC.

The chain recombines TRBV5-1 with TRBJ2-7; 7 bases map to TRBD1. The CDR3 contains 14 residues. Germline V CDR1 and CDR2: SGHRS, YFSETQ. V shed 3 bases, J shed 2 bases, and the junction held 5 bases outside the gene matches. The CDR3 here is CASSSGQATYEQYF. DNA for the CDR3: TGCGCCAGCAGCTCAGGACAGGCCACCTACGAGCAGTACTTC. Based on the CDR3 plus reference TRBV5-1 and TRBJ2-7, the full variable domain is KAGVTQTPRYLIKTRGQQVTLSCSPISGHRSVSWYQQTPGQGLQFLFEYFSETQRNKGNFPGRFSGRQFSNSRSEMNVSTLELGDSALYLCASSSGQATYEQYFGPGTRLTVT.

A few counts support this clonotype. V usage is TRBV12-1 and J usage is TRBJ2-3; the table assigns TRBD1, which was not confirmed against the DNA. TRBV12-1 represents a pseudogene. The length of the CDR3 is 17 residues. The CDR3 DNA follows: TGTGCCAGCAGCTCCCCCCCGGGACAGGGGGAAACAGATACGCAGTATTTT. Amino acids: CASSSPPGQGETDTQYF.

V gene TRBV5-1 combines with J gene TRBJ2-7; D tentatively fits TRBD1 or TRBD2 (5 bases each). CDR3 size: 15 residues. Per germline, CDR1 SGHRS and CDR2 YFSETQ. V was shortened by 2 bases and J by 1 base, with 13 bases between the two germline ends. The CDR3 here is CASSFRDPYSYEQYF. The CDR3 region has the DNA TGCGCCAGCAGCTTCAGGGACCCCTATTCCTACGAGCAGTACTTC.

This clonotype was found many times. The rearrangement links TRBV7-2 to TRBJ2-1, with TRBD2 identical over 12 bases. Germline CDR1 SGHTA, CDR2 FQGNSA. V was clipped by 4 bases and J by 4 bases; unmatched bases: 2. This CDR3 is 15 amino acids long. This chain's CDR3 is CASSWTSGIYNEQFF. The CDR3 bases are TGTGCCAGCAGCTGGACTAGCGGGATTTACAATGAGCAGTTCTTC. The full variable domain, completed using reference TRBV7-2 and TRBJ2-1, is GAGVSQSPSNKVTEKGKDVELRCDPISGHTALYWYRQSLGQGLEFLIYFQGNSAPDKSGLPSDRFSAERTGGSVSTLTIQRTQQEDSAVYLCASSWTSGIYNEQFFGPGTRLTVL.

This clonotype has more than one count but fewer than ten. The rearrangement links TRBV4-3 to TRBJ2-7; D perhaps matches TRBD1 (6 bases). This CDR3 has 16 amino acids. V was shortened by 4 bases and J by 2 bases, with 18 bases between the two germline ends. In germline, CDR1 is LGHNA, CDR2 YSLEER. The CDR3 spells CASSLTIRDTPYEQYF. The CDR3 DNA follows: TGCGCCAGCAGCCTTACCATCCGGGACACTCCCTACGAGCAGTACTTC.

This clonotype appeared many times. The V and J genes are TRBV7-2 and TRBJ1-3; 7 positions match TRBD1. With V trimmed by 1 base and J by 0 bases, 3 bases remained unmatched. CDR1 is SGHTA and CDR2 is FQGNSA in the germline V gene. CDR3 length equals 16 residues. CDR3 residues: CASSLGDRLSGNTIYF. CDR3 DNA: TGTGCCAGCAGCTTAGGGGACAGACTCTCTGGAAACACCATATATTTT.